The present TCR beta chain was sequenced within a study of T cells expressing NK-cell markers. With regard to this clonotype: No antigen is known for it.

In germline, CDR1 is SGHRS, CDR2 YFSETQ. The CDR3 length is 13 residues. General study points: Dominant NKG2C+ clonotypes accounted for about 1.0-7.0% of CD8+ T cells in more than 5 donors.

Production of TCR beta cDNA relied on 5'RACE template switching with UMIs. TCRdb reprocessed the 5' RACE reads and reports one entry per CDR3 protein, with no DNA. Its table lists 350,000 to 500,000 distinct CDR3 sequences. Sequencing was performed on blood T cells: a sorted CD56 or NKG2C T cell subset, CD4+ or CD8+ T cells, or bulk PBMC T cells (not recorded which). The sequence derives from a woman between 18 and 70 years old in good health. The rearrangement joins TRBV5-1 to TRBJ2-7; without DNA, the TCRdb call of TRBD2 cannot be checked. The CDR3 region is CASSKAGGYEQYF. The variable domain in full, completed from reference TRBV5-1 and TRBJ2-7, reads KAGVTQTPRYLIKTRGQQVTLSCSPISGHRSVSWYQQTPGQGLQFLFEYFSETQRNKGNFPGRFSGRQFSNSRSEMNVSTLELGDSALYLCASSKAGGYEQYFGPGTRLTVT.